This entry features one T cell receptor (beta chain) sequence. This entry is derived from a study of blood T cell repertoires in COVID-19. For the study at large: Collection of acute and convalescent COVID-19 samples took place in the United States, Italy and Spain.

J lost 8 bases, V lost 4 bases, and 11 bases had no gene match. CDR1 is MNHNS and CDR2 is SASEGT in the germline V gene. This CDR3 comprises 16 residues. As originally analysed: The assay estimated nucleated cells by amplifying reference gene primers. Repertoires were generated with immunoSEQ multiplex PCR, while TCRdb's copy carries only in-frame clones and drops some. V and J calls and clone size are those listed in that table; D and trimming were worked out from the DNA. The sample carries roughly 230,000 clones, under 85% recorded once. The chain is built from TRBV6-1 and TRBJ2-2; 9 bases are shared with TRBD1. Sequencing was done on a sample of peripheral blood. This clonotype was sampled from a human donor in a cohort sampled during active COVID-19. CDR3 nucleotide sequence: TGTGCCAGCAGTGCTCCGCGGGACAGGGTGTCGGGGGAGCTGTTTTTT. This encodes CASSAPRDRVSGELFF.